The next 16 T cell receptor beta chains were all read from a single sample in a study of T cell repertoires in cytomegalovirus infection. Their cognate antigens are unknown. TCRdb redid the calling of the reads with MiXCR, one entry per CDR3 protein. The sample lists about 830,000 distinct CDR3 sequences, about 31% seen once, with roughly 12% in the top ten. Source: cultured CD8+ T cells from PBMCs, taken from culture after CMV antigen stimulation. All receptors come from a human donor in good health (CMV status not recorded). Some clones in this sample may be carry-over from other donors' samples.

On this clonotype itself: A read error may be the cause here, since a much bigger clone is one base away. This rearrangement joins TRBV5-5 to TRBJ1-2, with 9 bases that match TRBD1. V lost 2 bases to trimming and J lost 1 base; unmatched junction nucleotides: 6. From germline, CDR1 is SGHKS and CDR2 YYEKEE (reference sequence). This CDR3 region has 16 residues. CDR3 sequence: CASSLTRTGDNYGYTF. Here the CDR3 DNA reads TGTGCCAGCAGCTTAACCCGGACAGGGGATAACTATGGCTACACCTTC. Supplemented by reference TRBV5-5 and TRBJ1-2, the full variable domain reads DAGVTQSPTHLIKTRGQQVTLRCSPISGHKSVSWYQQVLGQGPQFIFQYYEKEERGRGNFPDRFSARQFPNYSSELNVNALLLGDSALYLCASSLTRTGDNYGYTFGSGTRLTVV.

V and J are TRBV6-2 or TRBV6-3 and TRBJ2-1; no reliable D call. V dropped 5 bases and J dropped 5 bases, with 19 bases sitting between them. This CDR3 spans 16 amino acids. From germline, CDR1 is MNHEY and CDR2 SVGEGT. CDR3 sequence: CASSLPRALPDNEQFF. The CDR3 DNA reads as TGTGCCAGCAGTCTACCTCGGGCCCTCCCAGACAATGAGCAGTTCTTC.

The chain joins TRBV6-8 to TRBJ2-3; 8 bases line up with TRBD2. This CDR3 is built from 15 residues. The germline V gene has CDR1 MNHGY and CDR2 SAAAGT. Trimming at V came to 1 base and at J to 2 bases, leaving 2 bases not matched to a gene. The CDR3 sequence is CASSYWRGDTDTQYF. The CDR3 bases are TGTGCCAGCAGTTACTGGCGGGGGGACACAGATACGCAGTATTTT.

This clonotype was seen a few times. The gene calls are TRBV6-4 and TRBJ1-2; 9 bases agree with TRBD1. There are 15 residues in the CDR3. Looked up from germline, CDR1 is MRHNA and CDR2 is SNTAGT. V dropped 4 bases and J dropped 0; count of bases not matched to a gene: 3. CDR3 loop: CASSGDRETNYGYTF. As DNA, the CDR3 is TGTGCCAGCAGTGGGGACAGGGAAACTAACTATGGCTACACCTTC.

This clonotype was detected ten times or more. The J gene is TRBJ2-5, the V gene TRBV7-6, with D uncertain. This CDR3 has 13 amino acids. The ends were cut back, 3 bases at V and 1 base at J, with 6 bases in the middle. CDR1 SGHVS and CDR2 FNYEAQ come from the germline V gene. This CDR3 is CASSFRAQETQYF. For the CDR3, the DNA is TGTGCCAGCAGCTTCCGGGCCCAAGAGACCCAGTACTTC. Full variable domain (remainder filled in from reference TRBV7-6 and TRBJ2-5): GAGVSQSPRYKVTKRGQDVALRCDPISGHVSLYWYRQALGQGPEFLTYFNYEAQQDKSGLPNDRFSAERPEGSISTLTIQRTEQRDSAMYRCASSFRAQETQYFGPGTRLLVL.

Here the CDR3 reads CSARFLDRGITNEQYF. The CDR3 nucleotides read TGCAGTGCTAGGTTCCTTGACAGGGGAATTACCAACGAGCAGTACTTC. The V call is TRBV20-1, the J call TRBJ2-7; the match to TRBD1 covers 8 bases. V lost 3 bases and J lost 5; bases outside the gene matches: 15. Germline CDR1 reads DFQATT; CDR2 reads SNEGSKA (reference sequence). The CDR3 has 16 amino acids.

The chain is built from TRBV6-6 and TRBJ1-1; no firm D call. V lost 7 bases to trimming and J lost 3 bases, with 18 bases between them. Germline V gene sequence: CDR1 MNHNY, CDR2 SVGAGI (reference sequence). The CDR3 is made up of 15 amino acids. The CDR3 nucleotides read TGTGCCAGCACTCCTTGGGCCTCCGGGGACACTGAAGCTTTCTTT. It yields the protein CASTPWASGDTEAFF.

This clonotype occurred a few times. This rearrangement joins TRBV7-8 to TRBJ2-7; possibly TRBD2 for D (6 bases). This CDR3 region has 14 residues. Germline V gives CDR1 SGHVS, CDR2 FQNEAQ. V lost 5 bases and J 5 bases, leaving 16 bases between the germline ends. The CDR3 DNA reads TGTGCCAGCAGCCCTAGTGGGGGGAGCAACGAGCAGTACGTC. Its translation: CASSPSGGSNEQYV.

In this sample, this clonotype turned up a few times. The CDR3 bases are TGTGCCAGTACCTGGGCGTCAGGGGGTTCAGACTATGGCTACACCTTC. This translates into CASTWASGGSDYGYTF. V gene TRBV19 combines with J gene TRBJ1-2; TRBD1 agrees at 7 bases. V gave up 7 bases and J gave up 3 bases; unmatched junction bases: 14. CDR1 and CDR2 from the germline V gene are LNHDA and SQIVND (reference sequence). The length of the CDR3 is 16 residues.

The chain couples TRBV19 to TRBJ1-5; TRBD1 might be the D (5 bases). There are 14 residues in the CDR3. CDR1 and CDR2 from the germline V gene are LNHDA and SQIVND (reference sequence). Trimming cost V 8 bases and J 6 bases, with 17 bases left between them. For the CDR3, the DNA is TGTGCCAGTCGGAATCAGGGTACCGGTCAGCCCCAGCATTTT. Translation gives CASRNQGTGQPQHF.

The chain employs TRBV4-2 and TRBJ2-3; D ambiguous. Trimming took off 0 bases at V and 4 bases at J, with 17 bases between the two ends. The V gene's germline CDR1 is LGHNA and CDR2 YNFKEQ. The CDR3 has 17 residues. CDR3 sequence reads: CASSQEENSLRADTQYF. In DNA, the CDR3 is TGTGCCAGCAGCCAAGAAGAGAATAGCTTAAGGGCAGATACGCAGTATTTT.

CDR3 sequence: CASSSSFQISGANVLTF. The CDR3 DNA reads as TGTGCCAGCAGTTCCTCTTTTCAGATCTCTGGGGCCAACGTCCTGACTTTC. The chain joins TRBV6-8 to TRBJ2-6; no clear D gene. V dropped 4 bases and J dropped 0 bases, with 13 bases sitting between them. In germline, CDR1 is MNHGY, CDR2 SAAAGT. This CDR3 comprises 17 residues.

This chain links TRBV9 with TRBJ1-1, with D unclear. Per the germline V gene, CDR1 is SGDLS and CDR2 is YYNGEE. CDR3 length: 17 residues. Trimming cost V 3 bases and J 1 base, with 19 bases left between them. CDR3: CASSAYRTPGWNTEAFF. CDR3 sequence (DNA): TGTGCCAGCAGCGCCTACCGGACCCCAGGATGGAACACTGAAGCTTTCTTT. Supplemented by reference TRBV9 and TRBJ1-1, the full variable domain reads DSGVTQTPKHLITATGQRVTLRCSPRSGDLSVYWYQQSLDQGLQFLIQYYNGEERAKGNILERFSAQQFPDLHSELNLSSLELGDSALYFCASSAYRTPGWNTEAFFGQGTRLTVV.

The chain couples TRBV24-1 to TRBJ2-3; TRBD2 matches at 7 bases. Germline CDR1 and CDR2: KGHDR and SFDVKD. The V segment lost 1 base and the J segment 2 bases; nucleotides outside the gene matches: 8. This CDR3 region has 17 residues. Here the CDR3 reads CATSDFKRGLYTDTQYF. The DNA of the CDR3 is TGTGCCACCAGTGATTTCAAGCGGGGATTATACACAGATACGCAGTATTTT.

This clonotype was detected only a few times. The genes are TRBV5-5 and TRBJ2-7; 10 nucleotides align to TRBD1. CDR3 size: 14 residues. Germline V gives CDR1 SGHKS, CDR2 YYEKEE (reference sequence). The ends lost 4 bases at V and 5 bases at J; junction bases unmatched: 6. DNA for the CDR3: TGTGCCAGCAGCCCCGGGACAGGGGCCCACGAGCAGTACGTC. It is translated as CASSPGTGAHEQYV.

V gene TRBV7-9 combines with J gene TRBJ2-2; D unclear. The CDR3 loop spans 17 amino acids. The V and J ends lost 5 bases and 1 base respectively, with 17 bases between them. Per the germline V gene, CDR1 is SEHNR and CDR2 is FQNEAQ (reference sequence). CDR3 sequence: CASSPTAPQRNTGELFF. In DNA, the CDR3 is TGTGCCAGCAGCCCGACGGCCCCTCAGAGGAACACCGGGGAGCTGTTTTTT.